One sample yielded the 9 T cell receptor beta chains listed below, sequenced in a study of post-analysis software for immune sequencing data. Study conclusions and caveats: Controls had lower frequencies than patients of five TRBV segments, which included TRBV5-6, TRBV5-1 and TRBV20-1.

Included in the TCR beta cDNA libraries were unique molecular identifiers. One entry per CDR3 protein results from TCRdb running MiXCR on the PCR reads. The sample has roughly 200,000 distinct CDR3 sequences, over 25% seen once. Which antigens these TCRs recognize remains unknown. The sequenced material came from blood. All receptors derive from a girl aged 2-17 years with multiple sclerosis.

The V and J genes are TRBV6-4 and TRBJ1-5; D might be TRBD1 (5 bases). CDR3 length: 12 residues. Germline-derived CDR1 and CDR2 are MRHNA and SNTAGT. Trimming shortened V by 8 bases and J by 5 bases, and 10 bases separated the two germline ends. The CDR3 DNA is TGTGCCAGCGGGGGTTTCGATCAGCCCCAGCATTTT. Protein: CASGGFDQPQHF.

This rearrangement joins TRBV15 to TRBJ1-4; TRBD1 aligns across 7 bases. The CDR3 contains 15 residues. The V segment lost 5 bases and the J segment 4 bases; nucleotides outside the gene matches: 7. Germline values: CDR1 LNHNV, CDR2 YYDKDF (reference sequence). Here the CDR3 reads CATSRSDRFNEKLFF. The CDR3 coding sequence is TGTGCCACCAGCCGGTCGGACAGGTTTAATGAAAAACTGTTTTTT. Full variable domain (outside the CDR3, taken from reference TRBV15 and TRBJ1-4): DAMVIQNPRYQVTQFGKPVTLSCSQTLNHNVMYWYQQKSSQAPKLLFHYYDKDFNNEADTPDNFQSRRPNTSFCFLDIRSPGLGDTAMYLCATSRSDRFNEKLFFGSGTQLSVL.

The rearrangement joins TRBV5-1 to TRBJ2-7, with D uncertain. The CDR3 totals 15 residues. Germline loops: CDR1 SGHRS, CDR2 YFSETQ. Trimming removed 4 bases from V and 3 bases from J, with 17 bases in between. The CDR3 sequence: CASSLQAGINYEQYF. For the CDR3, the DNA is TGCGCCAGCAGCCTCCAAGCTGGGATCAACTACGAGCAGTACTTC.

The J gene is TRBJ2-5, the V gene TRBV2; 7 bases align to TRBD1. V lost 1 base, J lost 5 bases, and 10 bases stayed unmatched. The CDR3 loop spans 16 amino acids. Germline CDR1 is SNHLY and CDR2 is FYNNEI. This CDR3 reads CASSEVASRGYETQYF. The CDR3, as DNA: TGTGCCAGCAGTGAAGTCGCTAGCAGGGGGTATGAGACCCAGTACTTC.

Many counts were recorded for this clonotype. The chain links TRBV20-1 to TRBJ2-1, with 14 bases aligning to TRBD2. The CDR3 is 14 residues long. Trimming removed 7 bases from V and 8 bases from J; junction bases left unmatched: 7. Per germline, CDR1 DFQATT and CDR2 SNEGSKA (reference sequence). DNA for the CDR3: TGCAGTGTGGGGACTAGCGGGAGTGGAGATGAGCAGTTCTTC. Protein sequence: CSVGTSGSGDEQFF.

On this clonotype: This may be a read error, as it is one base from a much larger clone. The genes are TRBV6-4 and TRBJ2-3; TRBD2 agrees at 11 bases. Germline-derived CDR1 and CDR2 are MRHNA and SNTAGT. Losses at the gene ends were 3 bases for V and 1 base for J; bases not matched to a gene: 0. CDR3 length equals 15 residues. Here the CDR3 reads CASSETSGGTDTQYF. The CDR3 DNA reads TGTGCCAGCAGTGAGACTAGCGGGGGCACAGATACGCAGTATTTT.

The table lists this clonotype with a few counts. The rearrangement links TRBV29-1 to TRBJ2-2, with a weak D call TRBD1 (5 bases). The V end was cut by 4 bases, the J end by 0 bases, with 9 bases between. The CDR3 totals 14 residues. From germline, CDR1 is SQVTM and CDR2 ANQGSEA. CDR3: CSVVLDTNTGELFF. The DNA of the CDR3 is TGCAGCGTTGTTCTGGACACGAACACCGGGGAGCTGTTTTTT.

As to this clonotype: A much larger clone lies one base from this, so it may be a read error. CDR3 DNA sequence: TGCAGTGCTCTCGGCCTAGTGGGAGGGACCTACGAGCAGTACTTC. Translating it yields CSALGLVGGTYEQYF. The chain employs TRBV20-1 and TRBJ2-7, with 7 nucleotides matching TRBD2. This CDR3 contains 15 residues. Trimming removed 5 bases from V and 2 bases from J; junction bases left unmatched: 12. Germline CDR1 reads DFQATT; CDR2 reads SNEGSKA (reference sequence).

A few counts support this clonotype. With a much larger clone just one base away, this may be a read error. The CDR3 loop reads CSVEALLGGERYF. CDR3 nucleotides: TGCAGCGTTGAAGCTCTTCTGGGGGGCGAGCGGTACTTC. This rearrangement joins TRBV29-1 to TRBJ2-7; D is tentatively TRBD1 or TRBD2 (6 bases each). CDR3 length equals 13 residues. CDR1 is SQVTM and CDR2 is ANQGSEA in the germline V gene.